This TCR beta chain was captured by sequencing in a study of blood T cell repertoires in COVID-19. Study-level background: The samples span acute and convalescent COVID-19 from the United States, Italy and Spain. From T cells, B-cell-depleted T cells, or PBMCs came the material, which was cDNA or gDNA.

This clone was seen only once. Original data processing: Estimation of nucleated cell counts relied on the amplification of reference gene primers. Assay used: immunoSEQ multiplex PCR; TCRdb lists only in-frame clones, some missing. The V and J calls and clone size come from that table; D and trimming were worked out from the DNA. The sample yields just over 250,000 clones, 70% to 90% seen once. Trimming at V came to 4 bases and at J to 0 bases, leaving 3 bases not matched to a gene. This CDR3 comprises 15 residues. Germline CDR1 SGHNT, CDR2 YYREEE (reference sequence). This chain connects TRBV5-4 to TRBJ2-7; 11 positions match TRBD1. Input material: peripheral blood. This clonotype was obtained from a woman aged 50 to 65 with acute or convalescent COVID-19. CDR3 bases: TGTGCCAGCAGCCGGGGGACAGGGGGCTCCTACGAGCAGTACTTC. Amino acids: CASSRGTGGSYEQYF.